Presented here are 20 T cell receptor beta chains from one specimen sequenced in a study of T-cell memory formation after mild COVID-19 (dated by TCRdb to the early 2020s). Library preparation employed 5' RACE. Sequencing was carried out with an Illumina NovaSeq 6000. The public sequencing data were trimmed at Q25 with fastp and processed into clonotypes with MiXCR by TCRdb, which kept only in-frame beta chains. Each entry is one CDR3 protein sequence, shown with its most common DNA and genes. The sample includes roughly 200,000 distinct CDR3 sequences, with about 16% observed a single time. The ten largest clones take up 2.4% of the sample. Sequenced input: PBMCs or a T cell subset sorted from them (not recorded which). The receptors here all came from an adult woman who had mild COVID-19 (a few samples of this study predate the infection). The sample titles of this study are shuffled in the database, so cell type and time point are left out; the donor was told from shared clones.

In this sample, this clonotype turned up a few times. J is TRBJ1-2 and V is TRBV12-3 or TRBV12-4; maybe TRBD1 (6 bases). V dropped 2 bases and J dropped 8 bases, with 15 bases sitting between them. The CDR3 runs 14 residues. CDR3 bases: TGTGCCAGCAGTTTATCCCCACAGGGTCGGGGCTACACCTTC. Its protein is CASSLSPQGRGYTF.

Only a few counts were recorded for this clonotype. The gene calls are TRBV20-1 and TRBJ2-5; TRBD2 matches 12 bases. This CDR3 comprises 15 residues. Per germline, CDR1 DFQATT and CDR2 SNEGSKA (reference sequence). V was pared by 6 bases and J by 0 bases, with 5 bases of the junction left unmatched. The CDR3 DNA reads TGCAGTGCGACTAGCGGGGGCTCGTACCAAGAGACCCAGTACTTC. Translating it yields CSATSGGSYQETQYF.

This clonotype came up many times. The J gene is TRBJ1-1, the V gene TRBV3-1; D may be TRBD1 (5 bases). The V gene lost 7 bases and the J gene lost 5 bases, with 14 bases spanning the gap. Per germline, CDR1 LGHDT and CDR2 YNNKEL (reference sequence). CDR3 length: 13 amino acids. This CDR3 reads CASIGGRGTEAFF. DNA for the CDR3: TGTGCCAGCATAGGAGGGAGGGGAACTGAAGCTTTCTTT.

The CDR3 loop is CASSDDLNIQYF. The CDR3 DNA reads TGTGCCAGCAGCGATGACTTGAACATTCAGTACTTC. The J gene is TRBJ2-4, the V gene TRBV2; D is ambiguous. V shed 6 bases and J shed 7 bases, with 10 bases lying between them. The CDR3 sequence is 12 residues long. Germline lookup yields CDR1 SNHLY and CDR2 FYNNEI.

The table lists this clonotype with a few counts. This chain links TRBV5-5 with TRBJ1-1; no reliable D call. Trimming took 0 bases from V and 11 from J, leaving 14 bases between them. This CDR3 has 13 amino acids. Looked up from germline, CDR1 is SGHKS and CDR2 is YYEKEE (reference sequence). The CDR3 DNA reads TGTGCCAGCAGCTTGGTCCTCACCGGGGAGGCTTTCTTT. This sequence encodes CASSLVLTGEAFF.

This clonotype was recorded once. This chain joins TRBV6-5 and TRBJ2-1; possible D gene TRBD2, 6 bases. The CDR3 extends over 18 amino acids. Germline assignment: CDR1 MNHEY and CDR2 SVGAGI. Trimming took 8 bases from V and 0 from J, leaving 23 bases between them. This chain's CDR3 is CASSRGGGGVSSYNEQFF. In DNA form, the CDR3 reads TGTGCCAGCTCCCGGGGTGGAGGCGGGGTAAGCTCCTACAATGAGCAGTTCTTC.

The chain recombines TRBV6-6 with TRBJ1-2, with D perhaps TRBD1 (6 bases). The CDR3 consists of 15 residues. Per the germline V gene, CDR1 is MNHNY and CDR2 is SVGAGI (reference sequence). Trimming took off 5 bases at V and 8 bases at J, with 21 bases between the two ends. Written as DNA, the CDR3 is TGTGCCAGCAGTGGGGGCGACAGGACTACATGGGGCTACACCTTC. It translates to CASSGGDRTTWGYTF.

The chain uses TRBV20-1 and TRBJ2-4; 8 bases agree with TRBD2. With 0 bases clipped from V and 7 bases from J, the junction kept 14 bases outside the gene matches. The germline V gene encodes CDR1 DFQATT and CDR2 SNEGSKA (reference sequence). The CDR3 runs 17 residues. CDR3 nucleotides: TGCAGTGCTAGAGATTACCTCTTCGGGAGGGAGGGGAACATTCAGTACTTC. Translation: CSARDYLFGREGNIQYF.

The genes are TRBV6-1 and TRBJ2-1; unclear D gene. Trimming pared 6 bases from V and 8 bases from J, leaving 5 bases between. CDR3 length equals 10 residues. Germline V CDR1 and CDR2: MNHNS, SASEGT. The chain's CDR3 is CASRGDEQFF. DNA of the CDR3: TGTGCCAGCAGAGGCGATGAGCAGTTCTTC.

V gene TRBV5-1 combines with J gene TRBJ2-4, with 10 bases fitting TRBD1. CDR1 and CDR2 (germline): SGHRS, YFSETQ. CDR3 size: 14 residues. The V and J ends lost 3 bases and 8 bases, in that order; junction bases with no gene match: 5. CDR3 DNA: TGCGCCAGCAGCTCTGGACAGGGGGGGTACATTCAGTACTTC. It specifies CASSSGQGGYIQYF.

The chain has TRBV7-9 and TRBJ2-3; 10 positions match TRBD2. Germline V gene data show CDR1 as SEHNR and CDR2 as FQNEAQ (reference sequence). Trimming removed 1 base from V and 4 bases from J; junction bases left unmatched: 5. The CDR3 loop spans 16 amino acids. The CDR3 region is CASSLGSLAGSDTQYF. CDR3 DNA: TGTGCCAGCAGCTTAGGTTCACTAGCGGGGTCAGATACGCAGTATTTT. Looking up the rest from reference TRBV7-9 and TRBJ2-3 gives the full variable domain: DTGVSQNPRHKITKRGQNVTFRCDPISEHNRLYWYRQTLGQGPEFLTYFQNEAQLEKSRLLSDRFSAERPKGSFSTLEIQRTEQGDSAMYLCASSLGSLAGSDTQYFGPGTRLTVL.

J is TRBJ2-2 and V is TRBV5-1; tentatively, D is TRBD2 (6 bases). Germline V gene lookup returns CDR1 SGHRS and CDR2 YFSETQ. Trimming cost V 2 bases and J 0 bases, with 14 bases left between them. The CDR3 consists of 17 residues. This chain's CDR3 is CASSFMSGTANTGELFF. The CDR3 nucleotides are TGCGCCAGCAGCTTTATGAGTGGGACTGCGAACACCGGGGAGCTGTTTTTT.

The chain combines TRBV19 with TRBJ2-1, with D possibly being TRBD1 (5 bases). This CDR3 is built from 14 residues. V was clipped by 2 bases and J by 5 bases, with 10 bases between them. The V gene's germline CDR1 is LNHDA and CDR2 SQIVND (reference sequence). This CDR3 is CASSIQGRDNEQFF. CDR3 coding DNA: TGTGCCAGTAGTATACAGGGTAGGGACAATGAGCAGTTCTTC.

The J gene is TRBJ2-5, the V gene TRBV6-1, with TRBD2 as a possible D gene (6 bases). Germline CDR1 and CDR2: MNHNS and SASEGT. Between the trimmed V and J ends, which lost 6 bases and 4 bases, there was a span of 12 bases. The CDR3 is 13 amino acids. CDR3 sequence: CASSWAGTETQYF. The CDR3 DNA sequence: TGTGCCAGCAGCTGGGCGGGGACAGAGACCCAGTACTTC.

This clonotype was recorded a few times. The CDR3 sequence: CASGKRSTPTDTQYF. CDR3 nucleotide sequence: TGTGCCAGTGGAAAACGTAGTACGCCCACAGATACGCAGTATTTT. This chain connects TRBV19 to TRBJ2-3; D is unresolved. The V and J ends lost 8 bases and 2 bases respectively, with 17 bases between them. Germline values: CDR1 LNHDA, CDR2 SQIVND (reference sequence). CDR3 length equals 15 residues.

The chain links TRBV18 to TRBJ2-1; TRBD2 agrees at 10 bases. The V gene's germline CDR1 is KGHSH and CDR2 LQKENI. The length of the CDR3 is 15 residues. V shed 6 bases and J 6 bases; nucleotides not matched to a gene: 8. The DNA for the CDR3 is TGTGCCAGCTCCATCCTAGCGGGAGAACCCAATGAGCAGTTCTTC. It is translated as CASSILAGEPNEQFF.

The chain recombines TRBV7-9 with TRBJ2-3; D call uncertain. There are 12 residues in the CDR3. V lost 8 bases to trimming and J lost 4 bases, with 10 bases between them. The germline gives CDR1 SEHNR, CDR2 FQNEAQ (reference sequence). The CDR3 bases are TGTGCCAGCGATCGGATGGCAGATACGCAGTATTTT. This codes for CASDRMADTQYF.

This clonotype was seen many times. The chain is built from TRBV7-2 and TRBJ2-3, with 7 bases fitting TRBD2. The CDR3 runs 16 residues. Germline V CDR1 and CDR2: SGHTA, FQGNSA. The V segment lost 5 bases and the J segment 5 bases; nucleotides outside the gene matches: 13. DNA of the CDR3: TGTGCCAGCAGCCCTATGAGGCGGGGGTTAGGAGATACGCAGTATTTT. The encoded protein is CASSPMRRGLGDTQYF.

This clonotype was seen a handful of times. V usage is TRBV7-8 and J usage is TRBJ2-7; 10 bases are a match to TRBD1. V shed 5 bases, J shed 2 bases, and the junction held 6 bases outside the gene matches. The CDR3 loop spans 15 amino acids. Germline V CDR1 and CDR2: SGHVS, FQNEAQ. The CDR3 DNA follows: TGTGCCAGCAGCCTCCGGGACAGGGGCCCCTACGAGCAGTACTTC. It translates to CASSLRDRGPYEQYF. The complete variable domain, with remaining parts taken from reference TRBV7-8 and TRBJ2-7, reads GAGVSQSPRYKVAKRGQDVALRCDPISGHVSLFWYQQALGQGPEFLTYFQNEAQLDKSGLPSDRFFAERPEGSVSTLKIQRTQQEDSAVYLCASSLRDRGPYEQYFGPGTRLTVT.

The CDR3 reads CSAREAMPKETQYF. In DNA form, the CDR3 reads TGCAGTGCTAGGGAGGCCATGCCCAAAGAGACCCAGTACTTC. This chain joins TRBV20-1 and TRBJ2-5, with D maybe TRBD2 (5 bases). V lost 3 bases to trimming and J lost 3 bases, with 14 bases between them. There are 14 residues in the CDR3. Germline CDR1 reads DFQATT; CDR2 reads SNEGSKA (reference sequence).